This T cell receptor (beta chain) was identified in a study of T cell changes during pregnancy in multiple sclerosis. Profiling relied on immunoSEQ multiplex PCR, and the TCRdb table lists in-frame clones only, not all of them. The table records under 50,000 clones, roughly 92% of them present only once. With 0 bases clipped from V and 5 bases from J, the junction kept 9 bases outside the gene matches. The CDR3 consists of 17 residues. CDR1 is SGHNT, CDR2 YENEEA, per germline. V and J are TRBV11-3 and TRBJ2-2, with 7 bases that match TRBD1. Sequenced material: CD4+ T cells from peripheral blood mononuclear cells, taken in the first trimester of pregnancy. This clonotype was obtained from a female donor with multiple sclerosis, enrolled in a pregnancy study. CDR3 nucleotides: TGTGCCAGCAGCTTAGATGGTTGGGCAGGGGGAACCGGGGAGCTGTTTTTT. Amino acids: CASSLDGWAGGTGELFF. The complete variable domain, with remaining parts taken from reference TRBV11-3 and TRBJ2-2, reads EAGVVQSPRYKIIEKKQPVAFWCNPISGHNTLYWYLQNLGQGPELLIRYENEEAVDDSQLPKDRFSAERLKGVDSTLKIQPAELGDSAVYLCASSLDGWAGGTGELFFGEGSRLTVL.